This TCR beta chain was sequenced for a study of preoperative IRX-2 immunotherapy in early breast cancer. Indicated treatment: preoperative locoregional IRX-2 cytokine immunotherapy. Samples came from a phase Ib trial of preoperative locoregional IRX-2 cytokine immunotherapy. Data came from immunoSEQ multiplex PCR; TCRdb stores just in-frame clones and leaves some out. The table records around 88,000 clones, about nine tenths of them present only once. Per germline, CDR1 SGHRS and CDR2 YFSETQ. The CDR3 consists of 16 residues. V was pared by 3 bases and J by 3 bases, with 18 bases between. Sequenced material: tumor tissue, taken after IRX-2 immunotherapy. The V gene is TRBV5-1, the J gene TRBJ1-2; no firm D call. This receptor was taken from a human donor with breast cancer. CDR3 sequence reads: CASSSSTEARDYGYTF. The CDR3, as DNA: TGCGCCAGCAGCTCTTCCACAGAGGCCCGGGACTATGGCTACACCTTC.